What follows are 8 T cell receptor beta chains derived from one specimen sequenced in a study of shared clonotypes between healthy human individuals. Some clones are missing from TCRdb's copy, which holds only in-frame ones; the method was immunoSEQ multiplex PCR. The sample includes about 1 million clones, more than 60% seen only once; the top ten take about 1.5%. Sequenced input: memory CD4+ T cells sorted from blood. As for subset: CD45RA-negative fraction. The receptors here all came from a man younger than 30 in good health.

V is TRBV19 and J is TRBJ1-4, with D tentatively TRBD1 (6 bases). Trimming stripped 3 bases from V and 6 bases from J, with 17 bases between. This CDR3 comprises 16 residues. Germline V gene lookup returns CDR1 LNHDA and CDR2 SQIVND (reference sequence). The CDR3 here is CASSIRIGGLYEKLFF. In DNA form, the CDR3 reads TGTGCCAGTAGTATCCGAATAGGGGGGCTTTATGAAAAACTGTTTTTT.

As regards this clone: Given a much more abundant clone one base away, this may be a read error. The identical CDR3 is also encoded by other nucleotide sequences in the sample. The rearrangement links TRBV11-3 to TRBJ2-5; D remains ambiguous. The CDR3 has 11 residues. The V and J ends lost 1 base and 4 bases respectively, with 1 base between them. From germline, CDR1 is SGHNT and CDR2 YENEEA. DNA of the CDR3: TGTGCCAGCAGCTTAGGAGAGACCCAGTACTTC. Protein sequence: CASSLGETQYF.

The chain carries TRBV29-1 and TRBJ2-7, with TRBD1 matching 7 bases. Per germline, CDR1 SQVTM and CDR2 ANQGSEA. J was trimmed by 2 bases and V by 4 bases; bases with no gene match: 2. The CDR3 sequence is 12 residues long. The CDR3 nucleotides read TGCAGCGTTGCACAGGGGCCCTACGAGCAGTACTTC. Translation gives CSVAQGPYEQYF.

The table lists this clone with a few counts. The chain recombines TRBV15 with TRBJ2-7; 8 nucleotides agree with TRBD2. Trimming removed 0 bases from V and 3 bases from J; junction bases left unmatched: 7. CDR1 and CDR2 from the germline V gene are LNHNV and YYDKDF (reference sequence). The CDR3 has 16 amino acids. CDR3 nucleotide sequence: TGTGCCACCAGCAGAGATATTACTAGCGGAGTCTACGAGCAGTACTTC. Translated: CATSRDITSGVYEQYF.

The chain employs TRBV6-1 and TRBJ1-4; no definite D call. The V end lost 2 bases, the J end lost 5 bases, and 15 bases lay between the germline ends. The CDR3 has 16 amino acids. Per germline, CDR1 MNHNS and CDR2 SASEGT. CDR3 nucleotide sequence: TGTGCCAGCAGTGAATACTTTGAGGGTGAGAATGAAAAACTGTTTTTT. Amino acid sequence: CASSEYFEGENEKLFF.

This clone was seen a handful of times. CDR3 in amino acids: CASSLDVSGVGELFF. The DNA for the CDR3 is TGTGCCAGCAGCTTAGATGTAAGCGGCGTCGGGGAGCTGTTTTTT. The rearrangement links TRBV11-2 to TRBJ2-2, with D maybe TRBD2 (5 bases). The V end lost 0 bases, the J end lost 7 bases, and 12 bases lay between the germline ends. The germline V gene encodes CDR1 SGHAT and CDR2 FQNNGV. The CDR3 spans 15 residues.

This clone was recorded a few times. The chain employs TRBV6-4 and TRBJ2-1, with TRBD1 matching over 8 bases. This CDR3 has 13 residues. Germline assignment: CDR1 MRHNA and CDR2 SNTAGT. Trimming took 3 bases from V and 7 from J; bases not matched to a gene: 2. The CDR3 loop is CASSEQGVNEQFF. CDR3 nucleotide sequence: TGTGCCAGCAGTGAACAGGGGGTTAATGAGCAGTTCTTC.

V is TRBV27 and J is TRBJ2-7; 8 bases fit TRBD1. V dropped 7 bases and J dropped 2; count of bases not matched to a gene: 7. The CDR3 contains 14 residues. Germline V CDR1 and CDR2: MNHEY, SMNVEV (reference sequence). DNA of the CDR3: TGTGCCAGCAAGGACAGGGAGTGGGCCTACGAGCAGTACTTC. It is translated as CASKDREWAYEQYF.